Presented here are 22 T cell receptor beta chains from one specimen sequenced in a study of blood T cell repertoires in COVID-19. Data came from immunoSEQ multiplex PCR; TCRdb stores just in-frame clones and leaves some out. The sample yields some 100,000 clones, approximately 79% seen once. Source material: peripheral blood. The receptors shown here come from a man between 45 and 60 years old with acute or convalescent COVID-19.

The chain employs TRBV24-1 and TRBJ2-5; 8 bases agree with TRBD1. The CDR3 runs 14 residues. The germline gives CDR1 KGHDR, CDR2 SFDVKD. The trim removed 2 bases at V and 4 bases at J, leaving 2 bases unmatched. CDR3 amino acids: CATSDSQGVETQYF. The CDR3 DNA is TGTGCCACCAGTGATTCACAGGGGGTAGAGACCCAGTACTTC.

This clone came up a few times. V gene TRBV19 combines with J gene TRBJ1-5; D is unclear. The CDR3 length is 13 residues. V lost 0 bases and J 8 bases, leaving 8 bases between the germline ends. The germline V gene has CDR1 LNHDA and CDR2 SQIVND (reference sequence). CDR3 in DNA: TGTGCCAGTAGTATAGAGAAGAGGAAGCCCCAGCATTTT. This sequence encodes CASSIEKRKPQHF.

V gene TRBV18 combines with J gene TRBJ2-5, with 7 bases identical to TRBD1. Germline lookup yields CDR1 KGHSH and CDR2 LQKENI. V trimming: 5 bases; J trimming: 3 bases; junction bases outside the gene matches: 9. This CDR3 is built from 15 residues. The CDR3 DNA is TGTGCCAGCTCAATCTCATCCGGGACAGAAGAGACCCAGTACTTC. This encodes CASSISSGTEETQYF.

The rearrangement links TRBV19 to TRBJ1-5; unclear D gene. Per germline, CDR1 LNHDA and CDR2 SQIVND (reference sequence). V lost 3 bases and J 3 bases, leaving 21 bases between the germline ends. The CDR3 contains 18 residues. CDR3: CASSIQVPSPPDNQPQHF. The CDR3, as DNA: TGTGCCAGTAGTATTCAGGTCCCTTCTCCACCCGACAATCAGCCCCAGCATTTT.

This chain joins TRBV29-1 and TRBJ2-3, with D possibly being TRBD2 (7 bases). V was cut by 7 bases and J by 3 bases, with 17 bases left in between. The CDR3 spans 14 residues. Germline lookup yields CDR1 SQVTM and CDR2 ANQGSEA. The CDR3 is CSGGFAGATDTQYF. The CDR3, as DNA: TGCAGCGGGGGATTTGCGGGGGCGACAGATACGCAGTATTTT.

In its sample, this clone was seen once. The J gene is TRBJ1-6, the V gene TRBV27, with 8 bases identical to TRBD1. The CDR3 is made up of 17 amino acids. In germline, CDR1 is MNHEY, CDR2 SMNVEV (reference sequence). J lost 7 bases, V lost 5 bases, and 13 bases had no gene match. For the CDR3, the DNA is TGTGCCAGCAGTACGACCGATTGGACAGGGAGGAATTCACCCCTCCACTTT. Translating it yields CASSTTDWTGRNSPLHF.

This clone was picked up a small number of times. The CDR3 sequence: CASSLVLAGGYEQYF. The CDR3 DNA reads TGCGCCAGCAGCTTGGTACTAGCGGGGGGGTACGAGCAGTACTTC. V usage is TRBV5-1 and J usage is TRBJ2-7; 13 nucleotides line up with TRBD2. J gave up 4 bases and V 0 bases, and 1 base lay outside the gene matches. This CDR3 is 15 amino acids long. From germline, CDR1 is SGHRS and CDR2 YFSETQ.

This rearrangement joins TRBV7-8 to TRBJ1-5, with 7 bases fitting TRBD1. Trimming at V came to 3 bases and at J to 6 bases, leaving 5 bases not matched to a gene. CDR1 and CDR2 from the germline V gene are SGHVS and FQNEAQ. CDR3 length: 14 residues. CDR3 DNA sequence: TGTGCCAGCAGCTTTTACAGGGGATTTCAGCCCCAGCATTTT. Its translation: CASSFYRGFQPQHF.

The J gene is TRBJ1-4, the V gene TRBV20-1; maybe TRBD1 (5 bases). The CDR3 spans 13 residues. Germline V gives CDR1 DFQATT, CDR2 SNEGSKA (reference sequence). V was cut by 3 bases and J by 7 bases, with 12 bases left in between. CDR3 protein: CSASRQSGEKLFF. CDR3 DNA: TGCAGTGCTAGTAGACAGTCGGGTGAAAAACTGTTTTTT.

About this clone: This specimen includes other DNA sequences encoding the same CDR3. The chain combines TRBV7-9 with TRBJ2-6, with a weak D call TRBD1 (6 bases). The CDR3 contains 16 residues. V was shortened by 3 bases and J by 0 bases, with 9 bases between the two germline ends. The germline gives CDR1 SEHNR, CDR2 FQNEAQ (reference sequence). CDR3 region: CASSLGQLSGANVLTF. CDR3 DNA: TGTGCCAGCAGCTTGGGACAACTCTCTGGGGCCAACGTCCTGACTTTC. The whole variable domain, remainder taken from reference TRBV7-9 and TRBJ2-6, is DTGVSQNPRHKITKRGQNVTFRCDPISEHNRLYWYRQTLGQGPEFLTYFQNEAQLEKSRLLSDRFSAERPKGSFSTLEIQRTEQGDSAMYLCASSLGQLSGANVLTFGAGSRLTVL.

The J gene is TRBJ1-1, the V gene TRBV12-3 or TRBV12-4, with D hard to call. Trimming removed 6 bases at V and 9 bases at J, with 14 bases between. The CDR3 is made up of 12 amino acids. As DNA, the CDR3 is TGTGCCAGCAGCCCGAGGGTGGGTAAAGCTTTCTTT. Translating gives CASSPRVGKAFF.

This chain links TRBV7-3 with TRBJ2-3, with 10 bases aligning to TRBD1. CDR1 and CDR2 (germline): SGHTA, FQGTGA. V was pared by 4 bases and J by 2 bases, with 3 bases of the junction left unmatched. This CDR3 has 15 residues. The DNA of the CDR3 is TGTGCCAGCAGCTCCGGACAGGGGGACACAGATACGCAGTATTTT. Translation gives CASSSGQGDTDTQYF.

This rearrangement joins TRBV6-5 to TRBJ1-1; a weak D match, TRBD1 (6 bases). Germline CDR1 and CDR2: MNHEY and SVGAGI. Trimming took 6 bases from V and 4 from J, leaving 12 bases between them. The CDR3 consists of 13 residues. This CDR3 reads CASRKDSPTEAFF. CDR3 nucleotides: TGTGCCAGCAGAAAGGACAGTCCCACTGAAGCTTTCTTT.

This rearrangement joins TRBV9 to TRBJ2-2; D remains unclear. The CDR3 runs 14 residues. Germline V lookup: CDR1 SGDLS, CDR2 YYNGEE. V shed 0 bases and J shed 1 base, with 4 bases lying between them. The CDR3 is CASSVEQNTGELFF. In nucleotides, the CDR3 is TGTGCCAGCAGCGTAGAGCAGAACACCGGGGAGCTGTTTTTT.

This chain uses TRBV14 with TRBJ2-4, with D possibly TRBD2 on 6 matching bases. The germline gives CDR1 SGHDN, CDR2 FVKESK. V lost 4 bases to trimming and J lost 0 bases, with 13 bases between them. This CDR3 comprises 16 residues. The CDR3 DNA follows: TGTGCCAGCAGCCCTCACGGGGGACTAGCCAAAAACATTCAGTACTTC. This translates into CASSPHGGLAKNIQYF. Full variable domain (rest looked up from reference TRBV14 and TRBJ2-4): EAGVTQFPSHSVIEKGQTVTLRCDPISGHDNLYWYRRVMGKEIKFLLHFVKESKQDESGMPNNRFLAERTGGTYSTLKVQPAELEDSGVYFCASSPHGGLAKNIQYFGAGTRLSVL.

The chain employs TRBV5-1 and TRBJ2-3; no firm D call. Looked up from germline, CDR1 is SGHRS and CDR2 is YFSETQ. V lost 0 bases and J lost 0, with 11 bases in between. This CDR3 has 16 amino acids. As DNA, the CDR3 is TGCGCCAGCAGCTTGGGAGTAGCCCGCAGCACAGATACGCAGTATTTT. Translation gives CASSLGVARSTDTQYF.

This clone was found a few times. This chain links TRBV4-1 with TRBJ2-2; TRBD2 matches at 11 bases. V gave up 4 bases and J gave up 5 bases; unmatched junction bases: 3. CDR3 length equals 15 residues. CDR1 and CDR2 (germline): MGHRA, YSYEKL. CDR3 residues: CASSRGTSGTGELFF. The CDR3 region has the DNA TGCGCCAGCAGCCGAGGGACTAGCGGAACCGGGGAGCTGTTTTTT.

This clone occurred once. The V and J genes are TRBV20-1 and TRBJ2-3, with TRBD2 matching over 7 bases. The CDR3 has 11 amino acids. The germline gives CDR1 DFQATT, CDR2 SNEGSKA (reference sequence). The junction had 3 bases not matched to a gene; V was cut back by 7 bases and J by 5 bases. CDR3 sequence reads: CSGGGGDTQYF. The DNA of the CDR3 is TGCAGTGGGGGGGGAGGAGATACGCAGTATTTT.

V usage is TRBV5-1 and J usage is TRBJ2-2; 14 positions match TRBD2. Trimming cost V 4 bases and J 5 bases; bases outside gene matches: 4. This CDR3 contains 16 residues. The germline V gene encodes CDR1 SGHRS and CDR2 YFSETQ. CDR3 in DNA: TGCGCCAGCAGCCCGGGACTAGCGGGGGAGACCGGGGAGCTGTTTTTT. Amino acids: CASSPGLAGETGELFF.

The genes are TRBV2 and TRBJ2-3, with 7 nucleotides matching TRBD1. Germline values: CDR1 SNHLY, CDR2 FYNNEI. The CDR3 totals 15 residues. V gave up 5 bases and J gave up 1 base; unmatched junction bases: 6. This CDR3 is CASSRTQGGTDTQYF. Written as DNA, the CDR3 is TGTGCCAGCAGTAGGACCCAGGGGGGCACAGATACGCAGTATTTT. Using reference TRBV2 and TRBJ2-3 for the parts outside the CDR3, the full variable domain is EPEVTQTPSHQVTQMGQEVILRCVPISNHLYFYWYRQILGQKVEFLVSFYNNEISEKSEIFDDQFSVERPDGSNFTLKIRSTKLEDSAMYFCASSRTQGGTDTQYFGPGTRLTVL.

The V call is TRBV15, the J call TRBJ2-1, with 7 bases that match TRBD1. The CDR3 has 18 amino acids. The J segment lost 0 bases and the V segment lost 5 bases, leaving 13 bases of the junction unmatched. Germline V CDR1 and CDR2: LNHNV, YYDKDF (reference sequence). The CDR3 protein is CATSGTEIDDSSYNEQFF. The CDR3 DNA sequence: TGTGCCACCAGCGGGACAGAAATAGATGACAGCTCCTACAATGAGCAGTTCTTC. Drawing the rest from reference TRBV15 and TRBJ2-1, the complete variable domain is DAMVIQNPRYQVTQFGKPVTLSCSQTLNHNVMYWYQQKSSQAPKLLFHYYDKDFNNEADTPDNFQSRRPNTSFCFLDIRSPGLGDTAMYLCATSGTEIDDSSYNEQFFGPGTRLTVL.

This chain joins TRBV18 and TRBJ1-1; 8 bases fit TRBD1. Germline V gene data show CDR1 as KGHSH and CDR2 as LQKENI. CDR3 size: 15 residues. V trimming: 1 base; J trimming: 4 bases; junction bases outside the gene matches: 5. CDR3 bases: TGTGCCAGCTCACCACAGAACAGGGGGGCCACTGAAGCTTTCTTT. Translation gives CASSPQNRGATEAFF.